This TCR beta chain was profiled in a study of graft-versus-host responses after intestinal transplantation. At the level of the study: Every transplant recipient was induced with anti-thymocyte globulin, then maintained on tacrolimus and steroids for two to three years. Findings of the study overall: When patients had graft-donor T cell macrochimerism, their allografts held high graft-versus-host to host-versus-graft clonal ratios.

Some clones are missing from TCRdb's copy, which holds only in-frame ones; the method was immunoSEQ multiplex PCR. Of more than 95,000 clones in the sample, about 94% were seen once. Looked up from germline, CDR1 is LNHNV and CDR2 is YYDKDF (reference sequence). This CDR3 contains 18 residues. After removal of 0 bases from V and 4 bases from J, the junction contained 14 bases not matched to a gene. In the case of this clone: Its matching antigen is unknown. Other DNA variants within this sample encode the same CDR3.

The origin of this receptor is a human donor who received an intestinal transplant. Sample: unstimulated CD4+ T cells sorted from spleen or lymph node cells, taken before intestinal transplant. The chain has TRBV15 and TRBJ1-2, with 7 bases matching TRBD1. Written as DNA, the CDR3 is TGTGCCACCAGCAGAGATCAAACCGCGGGACAGCTAGCCTATGGCTACACCTTC. Translated: CATSRDQTAGQLAYGYTF.